This T cell receptor beta chain was sequenced in a study of blood T cell repertoires in COVID-19. On the study more broadly: Samples of COVID-19 (acute and convalescent) were obtained from the United States, Italy and Spain. Nucleic acid was either cDNA or gDNA, and it came from T cells, B-cell-depleted T cells, or PBMCs.

Trimming took 4 bases from V and 1 from J; bases not matched to a gene: 2. The CDR3 consists of 14 residues. From germline, CDR1 is SGHDT and CDR2 YYEEEE. Original analysis: Amplifying reference gene primers gave estimates of nucleated cell counts. TCRdb's copy holds only in-frame clones and misses some; the assay was immunoSEQ multiplex PCR. That table gives V, J and clone size, and the DNA gave D and trimming. The profile covers about 130,000 clones, with approximately 87% appearing a single time and 2% to 3% taken by the ten largest. In the case of this clone: Other nucleotide sequences in the sample specify the same CDR3.

The sequence was collected from a man between 50 and 59 years old with active COVID-19. The chain recombines TRBV5-6 with TRBJ1-5, with 7 nucleotides matching TRBD1. The sequencing sample was made of peripheral blood. As DNA, the CDR3 is TGTGCCAGCAGCATGGGACAGAGCAATCAGCCCCAGCATTTT. Translating it yields CASSMGQSNQPQHF.